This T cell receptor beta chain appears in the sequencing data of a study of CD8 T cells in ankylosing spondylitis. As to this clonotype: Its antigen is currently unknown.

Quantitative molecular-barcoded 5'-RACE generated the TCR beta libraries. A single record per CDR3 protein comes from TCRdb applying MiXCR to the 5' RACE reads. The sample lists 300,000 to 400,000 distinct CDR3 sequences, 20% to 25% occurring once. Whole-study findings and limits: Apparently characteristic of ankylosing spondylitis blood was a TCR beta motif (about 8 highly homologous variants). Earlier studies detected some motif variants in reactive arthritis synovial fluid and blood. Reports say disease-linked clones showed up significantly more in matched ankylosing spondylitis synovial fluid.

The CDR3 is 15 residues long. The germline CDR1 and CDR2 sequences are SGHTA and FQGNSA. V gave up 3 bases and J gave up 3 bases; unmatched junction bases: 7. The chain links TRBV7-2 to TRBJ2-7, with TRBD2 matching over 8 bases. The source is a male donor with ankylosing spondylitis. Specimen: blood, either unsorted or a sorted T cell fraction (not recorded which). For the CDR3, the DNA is TGTGCCAGCAGCTTCGCTAGCGGGCAAAACTACGAGCAGTACTTC. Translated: CASSFASGQNYEQYF.